Described below is a single T cell receptor (beta chain) sequence and its context. CDR1 MDHEN and CDR2 SYDVKM come from the germline V gene. The length of the CDR3 is 20 residues. V lost 3 bases to trimming and J lost 5 bases; unmatched junction nucleotides: 19. This sample was included in a study of T-cell reconstitution after alpha-beta-depleted transplantation in children. Unique molecular identifiers were incorporated into the prepared TCRbeta library. TCRdb reprocessed the PCR reads with MiXCR, giving one entry per CDR3 protein. The sample lists about 610,000 distinct CDR3 sequences; about 10% were seen once.

The source material was PBMCs from the stem cell graft donor, sampled from the stem cell graft. This sequence was found in a human donor who donated a stem cell graft to a child with acute myeloid leukemia. The genes are TRBV28 and TRBJ2-3; 11 nucleotides agree with TRBD2. In DNA, the CDR3 is TGTGCCAGCAGTTTCGGGACAGGGAACAAACTAGCGGGAGTCCGAGATACGCAGTATTTT. This sequence encodes CASSFGTGNKLAGVRDTQYF.